This T cell receptor (beta chain) was observed in a study of T cells after yellow fever vaccination (dated 2019 in TCRdb). Concerning the study at large: The SMART-Seq v4 Ultra Low Input RNA kit was used to prepare libraries from fractions with low cell numbers. To follow T-cell clones before and after both primary and booster YFV17D yellow fever vaccination, bulk TCR alpha and beta repertoires underwent longitudinal sequencing. Two healthy male donors, one aged 18 to 30 and one aged 30 to 40 years, made up the cohort. Bulk PBMC replicates and cell subsets were isolated from blood drawn at multiple timepoints before and after both primary and secondary immunization.

CDR1 and CDR2 are drawn from the germline V gene: SGHDT, YYEEEE. The CDR3 covers 15 residues, taking in both the cysteine and the phenylalanine. Only CDR3 DNA is held: 45 bases, read in frame from base 1. A distance of 6 bases separates the germline ends of V and J, which lose 1 base and 1 base respectively. Sample treatment or condition, as interpreted from the label and publication: live attenuated yellow fever vaccine strain. At every blood-draw timepoint, two biological replicates of bulk PBMCs were collected. A standard Ficoll-Paque protocol was used to isolate PBMCs from peripheral blood. TriZol was used to extract RNA from bulk PBMCs, CD4 and CD8 fractions, and dextramer-positive and dextramer-negative fractions. This clonotype appeared many times. What antigen it recognizes has not been identified. Base qualities are not provided; no much larger clone lies one nucleotide away. The paper's findings and limits, for the study overall: Because only two donors were included in the study, the extent to which the findings can be generalized is limited. Most clones expanded after primary vaccination (approximately 95% of CD4 and 70% to 90% of CD8) were re-detected after the booster, suggesting that broad memory maintenance occurred. Compared with the primary T-cell response, the secondary T-cell response was faster but weaker, reaching its peak on day 5 rather than on day 15. A small fraction of clonotypes showed up in both the CD4 and CD8 compartments, probably as a result of convergent recombination. Because abundant contaminating clonotypes from the bulk population could be contained in FACS-sorted repertoires, computational filtering was required.

Synthesis of TCR cDNA relied on 5'RACE template switching, a step that introduced a universal primer site along with unique molecular identifiers. cDNA synthesis was primed from both the TCR alpha and TCR beta constant segments. Library amplification involved two PCR steps, and the second step added sample barcodes and sequencing adapters. Sequencing of libraries was done on Illumina HiSeq 2500 (2x100 bp) or NovaSeq (2x150 bp). The authors processed their data as follows. Demultiplexing of reads and collapsing into UMI consensus sequences were performed with MIGEC, and V(D)J alignment was carried out with MiXCR. Using edgeR on replicate PBMC samples, clonotypes were called vaccine-responding if FDR was below 0.01 and the log2 fold change was above 5 up to day 15. CD4 or CD8 identity was assigned to each bulk clonotype according to whether the clonotype was present at higher abundance in the sequenced CD4 repertoire or the sequenced CD8 repertoire. The raw public reads went through TCRdb reprocessing: fastp at Q25, MiXCR clone calling, in-frame beta chains kept. Under each unique CDR3 protein, matching rows form one entry showing the most common genes and DNA. The V and J calls were determined by TCRdb, not by the authors. In all, the sample holds 610,000 or so distinct CDR3 sequences, and 9% to 15% of those were seen once. The ten largest clonotypes hold under 15% of the sample.

The TCR comes from a man in his thirties or forties who received the YFV17D yellow fever vaccine. The chain employs TRBV5-6 and TRBJ2-6; D gene: possibly TRBD2, on 5 matching bases. The source was PBMCs, collected on the day of the yellow fever booster vaccination. The CDR3 sequence is CASSLRGSGANVLTF. The DNA sequence is given as TGTGCCAGCAGCTTGCGGGGATCTGGGGCCAACGTCCTGACTTTC.